This T cell receptor (beta chain) derives from a study of blood T cell repertoires in COVID-19. Study at large: The United States, Italy and Spain provided the acute and convalescent COVID-19 samples. PBMCs, B-cell-depleted T cells, or T cells provided the cDNA or gDNA that made up the material.

Only in-frame clones appear in the TCRdb table, and some are missing; sequencing was by immunoSEQ multiplex PCR. The sample consists of around 80,000 clones, about 80% of them appearing once. This CDR3 comprises 13 residues. Per germline, CDR1 SGHNT and CDR2 YYREEE (reference sequence). Trimming stripped 0 bases from V and 5 bases from J, with 8 bases between. The V and J genes are TRBV5-4 and TRBJ2-5; D possibly corresponds to TRBD2 (7 bases). The sequence was collected from a human donor in a cohort sampled during active COVID-19. Specimen: peripheral blood. CDR3 loop: CASSLEGGETQYF. The CDR3 DNA is TGTGCCAGCAGCTTGGAGGGGGGGGAGACCCAGTACTTC.